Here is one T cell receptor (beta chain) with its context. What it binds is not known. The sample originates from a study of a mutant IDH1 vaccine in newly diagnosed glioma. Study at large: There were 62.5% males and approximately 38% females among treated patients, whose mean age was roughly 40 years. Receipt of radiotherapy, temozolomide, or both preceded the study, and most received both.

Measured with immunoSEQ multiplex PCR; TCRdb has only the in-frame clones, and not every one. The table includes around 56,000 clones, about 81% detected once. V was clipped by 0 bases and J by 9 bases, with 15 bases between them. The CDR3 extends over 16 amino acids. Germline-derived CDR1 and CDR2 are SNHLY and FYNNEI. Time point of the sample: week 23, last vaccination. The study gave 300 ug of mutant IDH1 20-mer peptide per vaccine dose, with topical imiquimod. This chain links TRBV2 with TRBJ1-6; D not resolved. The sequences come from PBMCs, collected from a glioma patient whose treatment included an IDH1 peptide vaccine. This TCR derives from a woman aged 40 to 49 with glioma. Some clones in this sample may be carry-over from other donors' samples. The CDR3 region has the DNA TGTGCCAGCAGTGAAGCCCCCGCCGGTATCGGTTCACCCCTCCACTTT. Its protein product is CASSEAPAGIGSPLHF.